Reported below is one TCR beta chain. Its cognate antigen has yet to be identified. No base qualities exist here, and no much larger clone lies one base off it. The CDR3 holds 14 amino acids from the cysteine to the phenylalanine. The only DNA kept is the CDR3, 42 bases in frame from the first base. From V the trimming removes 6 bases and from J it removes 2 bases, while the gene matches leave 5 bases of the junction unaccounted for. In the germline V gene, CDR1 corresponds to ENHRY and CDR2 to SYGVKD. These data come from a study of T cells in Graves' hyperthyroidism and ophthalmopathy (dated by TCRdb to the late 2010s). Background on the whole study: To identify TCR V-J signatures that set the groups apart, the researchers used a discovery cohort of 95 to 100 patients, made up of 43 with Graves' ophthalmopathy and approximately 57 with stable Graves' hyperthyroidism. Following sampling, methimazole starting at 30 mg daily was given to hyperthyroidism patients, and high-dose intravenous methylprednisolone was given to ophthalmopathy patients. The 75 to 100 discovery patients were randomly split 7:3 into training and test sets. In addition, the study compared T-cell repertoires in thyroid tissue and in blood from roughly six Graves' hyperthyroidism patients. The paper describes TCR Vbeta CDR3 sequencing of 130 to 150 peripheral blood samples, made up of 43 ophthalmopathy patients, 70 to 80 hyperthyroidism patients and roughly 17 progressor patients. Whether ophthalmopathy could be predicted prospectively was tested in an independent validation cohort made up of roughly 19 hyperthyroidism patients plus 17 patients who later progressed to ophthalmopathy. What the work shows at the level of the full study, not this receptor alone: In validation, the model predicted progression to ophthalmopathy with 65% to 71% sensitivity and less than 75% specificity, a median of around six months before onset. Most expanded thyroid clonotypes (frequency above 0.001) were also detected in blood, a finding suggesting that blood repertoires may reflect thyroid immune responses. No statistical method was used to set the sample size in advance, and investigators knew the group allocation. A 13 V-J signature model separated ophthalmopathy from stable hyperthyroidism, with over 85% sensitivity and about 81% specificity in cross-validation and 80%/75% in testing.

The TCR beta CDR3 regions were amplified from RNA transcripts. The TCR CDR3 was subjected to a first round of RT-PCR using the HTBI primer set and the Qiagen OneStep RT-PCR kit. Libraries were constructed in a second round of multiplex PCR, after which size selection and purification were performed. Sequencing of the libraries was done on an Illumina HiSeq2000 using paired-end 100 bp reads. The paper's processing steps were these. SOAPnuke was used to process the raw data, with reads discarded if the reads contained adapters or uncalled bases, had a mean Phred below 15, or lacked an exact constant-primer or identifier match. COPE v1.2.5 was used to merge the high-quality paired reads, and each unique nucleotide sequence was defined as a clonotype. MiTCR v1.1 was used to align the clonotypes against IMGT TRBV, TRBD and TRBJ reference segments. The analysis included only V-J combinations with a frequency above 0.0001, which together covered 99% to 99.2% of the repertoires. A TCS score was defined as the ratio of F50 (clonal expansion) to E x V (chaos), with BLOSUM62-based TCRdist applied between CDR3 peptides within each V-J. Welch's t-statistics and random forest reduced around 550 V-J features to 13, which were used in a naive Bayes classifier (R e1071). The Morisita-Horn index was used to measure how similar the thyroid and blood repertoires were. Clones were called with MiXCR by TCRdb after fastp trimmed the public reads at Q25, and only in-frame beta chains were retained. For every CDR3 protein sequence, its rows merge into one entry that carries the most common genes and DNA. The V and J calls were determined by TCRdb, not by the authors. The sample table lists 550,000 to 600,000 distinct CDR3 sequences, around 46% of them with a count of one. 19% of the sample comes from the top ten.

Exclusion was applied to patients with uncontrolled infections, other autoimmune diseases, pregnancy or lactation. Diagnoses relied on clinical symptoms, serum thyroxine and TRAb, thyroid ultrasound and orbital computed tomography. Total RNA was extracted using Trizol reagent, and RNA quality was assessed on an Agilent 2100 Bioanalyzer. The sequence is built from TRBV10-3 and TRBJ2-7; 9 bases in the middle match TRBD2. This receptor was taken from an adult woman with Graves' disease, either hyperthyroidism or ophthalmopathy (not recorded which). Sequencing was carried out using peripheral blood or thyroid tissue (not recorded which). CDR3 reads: CAIRLTSGAYEQYF. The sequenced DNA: TGTGCCATCAGACTGACTAGCGGAGCCTACGAGCAGTACTTC.